The present T cell receptor beta chain was sequenced within a study of monozygotic twins with inflammatory bowel disease. Study-wide points: Added variability in patient repertoires may stem from differing immunosuppressive treatments. Among IBD patients, fewer clonotypes were shared with others than among healthy twins, especially with disease activity.

About this clonotype: Its antigen remains unknown.

CDR3 size: 16 residues. Germline V gene lookup returns CDR1 MDHEN and CDR2 SYDVKM. Across eight separate reactions for each sample, cDNA was made. cDNA for TCRalpha and TCRbeta was amplified by nested PCRs of roughly 17 then roughly 10 cycles. Using the 5' RACE reads, TCRdb records one entry per CDR3 protein without DNA. Its table lists around 410,000 distinct CDR3 sequences. The chain couples TRBV28 to TRBJ2-2; TCRdb designates TRBD2, a call that cannot be tested without DNA. The sequence was obtained from a human donor with ulcerative colitis or Crohn's disease, or a healthy co-twin of an affected twin (not recorded which). The material sequenced was blood. The CDR3 region is CASLNFAGGPTGELFF. Complete variable domain (other parts from reference TRBV28 and TRBJ2-2): DVKVTQSSRYLVKRTGEKVFLECVQDMDHENMFWYRQDPGLGLRLIYFSYDVKMKEKGDIPEGYSVSREKKERFSLILESASTNQTSMYLCASLNFAGGPTGELFFGEGSRLTVL.